This TCR beta chain was observed in a study of shared clonotypes between healthy human individuals. Points from the study as a whole: Only a few donors were included, so the genetic and exposure-history diversity represented was limited. Shared clonotypes: 4.5% to 5% naive CD4, roughly 3.5% naive CD8, about 2.2% memory CD4, approximately 0.4% memory CD8.

Terminally differentiated effector memory CD45RA+ cells were excluded from the naive CD8 cells, which were CD45RO-negative and positively selected for CCR7. With respect to this clone: What it binds is unknown.

Per germline, CDR1 KGHSH and CDR2 LQKENI. Trimming took 9 bases from V and 4 from J, leaving 13 bases between them. The CDR3 runs 13 residues. The data were produced by immunoSEQ multiplex PCR, yet TCRdb's version contains in-frame clones alone and is incomplete. The sample carries millions of clones, roughly 95% recorded once. The chain recombines TRBV18 with TRBJ1-5, with D maybe TRBD1 (5 bases). Sample: naive CD8+ T cells sorted from blood. This TCR was recovered from a man aged 18 to 29 in good health. This CDR3 reads CARAGRRNQPQHF. CDR3 nucleotide sequence: TGTGCCAGGGCAGGGCGGAGGAATCAGCCCCAGCATTTT.